What follows is one T cell receptor (beta chain) and its context. Its antigen has not been determined. No base-level quality is on record; no much larger clone is a single base apart. In total, fewer than 750 healthy bone marrow donors made up the cohort. At the time of sampling, all cohort members were nominally healthy, though unrecorded immune exposures were likely present. The donor tested CMV seronegative, placing the donor among the 350 or so seronegative members of the cohort. A peripheral blood sample was collected from each donor, and TCR beta sequencing was performed on peripheral blood mononuclear cells. The Qiagen DNeasy Blood Extraction Kit was used to extract genomic DNA from the blood cell samples. The protocol used for the library was the immunoSEQ multiplex PCR assay. For the multiplex PCR, a mixture combining 60 forward primers for TCR Vbeta segments and 13 reverse primers for TCR Jbeta segments was used. The CDR3 region of rearranged TCR beta genes was amplified from genomic DNA with a multiplex PCR assay. The Illumina HiSeq System was used to sequence the amplified TCR beta libraries as 87-base-pair reads. The original methods were these. A later analysis counted about 80 million unique TCR beta chains across the 666 repertoires, and roughly 9.9 million of these chains were shared by at least two donors. Raw reads were error-corrected and collapsed into unique sequences with a nearest-neighbor algorithm that merged closely related sequences to remove PCR and sequencing errors. Alignment of CDR3 sequences to IMGT reference sequences was used to assign V, D and J gene segments. For a sequence to be retained, a match of at least six nucleotides to both a V gene segment and a J gene segment was required. A rearrangement was called productive if the CDR3 had no stop codons and remained in frame with V and J, and every other rearrangement was called non-productive. CDR3 was defined by IMGT convention, running from the second conserved V-encoded cysteine to the conserved J-encoded phenylalanine. The earlier analysis of about 620 of the donors excluded sequences that lacked an unambiguous match to a single V gene segment. In an earlier analysis of 587 of the donors, V segments were called functional above 56.7% productive rearrangements and were called segregating when the between-donor standard deviation exceeded 5%. A statistical classification framework was built to diagnose cytomegalovirus status from the catalog of TCR beta chain sequences. A later analysis assigned V and J genes by comparing TCR nucleotide sequences with IMGT/GENE-DB human TR gene sequences. Using the TCRdist pipeline, a later analysis assigned CDR3 sequences along with most-parsimonious VDJ recombination scenarios. In a later analysis, each TCR beta chain was defined by its CDR3 amino acid sequence together with its V-gene family, and reads without a unique V-gene family were excluded. To address suspected cross-contamination and a sequencing artifact, a later analysis removed approximately 590 highly shared, low-generation-probability nucleotide sequences. In a later analysis, a clonal expansion index for each public chain was calculated from normalized within-repertoire ranks of inferred template counts. Generation probabilities in a later analysis came from a VDJ recombination model fitted to out-of-frame rearrangements, and those results were checked against IGoR. In a later analysis, hypergeometric tests were used to score TCR-TCR, TCR-HLA and TCR-CMV co-occurrence, with a repertoire-size bias correction applied to TCR pairs. To estimate false discovery rates, a later analysis permuted the HLA or CMV assignments 20 times. A later analysis grouped co-occurring TCRs with DBSCAN, adding TCRdist sequence similarity when clustering within HLA-allele-positive subsets. For co-occurrence clustering, repertoires with fewer than 30,000 or more than 120,000 public chains were excluded, along with 4 to 6 repertoires with anomalous nucleotide sharing. This is the immuneACCESS table as TCRdb keeps it, with only in-frame sequences that have V and J called. A part of the clones is gone; compared with another copy, unresolved V genes explain less than half, and the rest is unexplained. V, J and clone size were drawn from that table, and D and trimming were deduced from the DNA. For this sample there are approximately 150,000 clones; approximately 73% appear just once. Roughly 1.4% of the sample rests with the top ten.

The data were taken from a study of cytomegalovirus exposure and HLA in healthy donors (dated by TCRdb to the late 2010s). Broadly, across the study: According to an earlier analysis of a few hundred of the donors, about 190 million T cells yielded approximately 120 million unique TCR beta sequences and more than 250 Gb of sequence data. About 280 gigabases of sequencing data and approximately 91 million unique TCR sequences made up an early release that covered 500 to 650 HLA-typed donors. Of the approximately 400 genotyped donors, approximately 80% fell in the genetic ancestry cluster associated with self-reported Caucasian donors. The study aimed to test whether signatures of past pathogen exposure could be identified by cataloging public T cell receptors. The study profiled the T cell repertoires of hundreds of subjects by immunosequencing and related them to cytomegalovirus serostatus. Along with the approximately 650-subject first cohort, a separate validation cohort of some 130 different subjects was used. To predict cytomegalovirus infection status, the study brought together high-throughput TCR immunosequencing, statistical association of individual TCRs with disease status, and machine learning. A later analysis re-analyzed previously published TCR beta repertoires from 550 to 700 donors and added high-resolution HLA genotyping to study TCR occurrence patterns. Rather than drawing on any new phenotypic data, the later analysis identified candidate immune exposures from TCR beta sequences and the way those sequences occurred across donors. In an earlier analysis of over 550 of the donors, high-throughput TCR beta sequencing was used to judge whether each TCR beta V gene segment behaved as functional or pseudogenic. Donor age, sex, ethnicity and CMV serostatus were compiled together with the repertoire data. A later genetic analysis used genome-wide SNP genotypes for about 55% of the 666 donors, treating that subset as a discovery cohort. Every repertoire in the discovery cohort had been generated on one and the same sequencing platform. HLA typing included class I and class II loci at four-digit resolution. The number of donors typed differed by locus, with 629-630 for A, B, C, DRB1 and DQB1, approximately 500 for DQA1, under 610 for DPA1, and over 400 for DPB1. Because of strong linkage in the cohort, four to six DR-DQ haplotypes were treated as single units for association and clustering. Across under 500 genotyped donors of the cohort, an average of approximately 240,000 unique TCR beta nucleotide sequences per donor were sequenced, and approximately 17% of those sequences were non-productive.

Overall results and qualifications from the work: In a later analysis, TCR association rates were found to vary across HLA loci, with the most associated TCRs seen for DRB1 alleles and the fewest for HLA-C alleles. The authors suggested that the approach could potentially be generalized to other disease states and immunological phenotypes. A few of the identified cytomegalovirus-associated TCR beta chains were confirmed in vitro to be specific for cytomegalovirus antigens. The study listed 164 TCR beta chains as associated with cytomegalovirus. A cluster of highly shared sequence variants was judged likely to represent a technical artifact of the sequencing pipeline. Compared with the 666-donor mean, donors in an Asian-associated ancestry cluster had fewer N-insertions in productive TCRs, according to a later genetic analysis. CMV serostatus was the only immune exposure information available for the cohort. The earlier analysis of fewer than 750 of the donors excluded over 15 rarely observed V segments, including chromosome 9 orphons, because counts were too low. The 87-base-pair reads could not distinguish some IMGT-functional V segments, including TRBV6-2 and TRBV6-3, so those segments were excluded. In an earlier analysis of around 600 of the donors, most TCR beta V segments appeared in productive rearrangements about 87% or about 30% of the time, broadly matching IMGT annotations. A later analysis associated approximately 17,000 TCR beta sequences with specific HLA alleles at a false discovery rate of 0.05. Several of the top co-occurrence clusters appeared to be linked to parvovirus B19, influenza, CMV and Epstein-Barr virus, according to a later analysis. The cohort was sequenced for TCR beta chains only, and without alpha or paired-chain data the features that could be detected were limited. A further reported finding was that TCR beta sequences accurately predicted the HLA-A and HLA-B alleles for most subjects in the first cohort. Correlated functional status among segregating V segments might reflect linkage disequilibrium, but an unknown experimental factor could not be ruled out. Across donors, most TCR sequences were observed very rarely, whereas some public TCRs were present in many individuals. V-gene and J-gene trimming of TCR beta chains was associated with a missense DCLRE1C variant in a later genetic analysis, and the association was replicated in an independent cohort. HLA typing was unavailable for some donors at each locus, so association tests used only the typed subset. According to a later analysis, most CMV-associated TCR beta chains appeared to be HLA-restricted, and the HLA associations seemed to be driven largely by CMV exposure. Cytomegalovirus status was reported to be diagnosed by the classifier with high specificity and sensitivity in both the original and validation cohorts. When HLA alleles, especially DR and DQ, strongly co-occurred, attributing TCR associations to individual alleles was difficult. A later analysis found that HLA-associated TCR beta chains were more clonally expanded and had lower generation probabilities than equally common non-associated chains. Presence/absence analyses assumed roughly uniform sequencing depth across donors, an assumption that may not hold.

CDR1 and CDR2 are drawn from the germline V gene: SGHTA, FQGNSA. Deletion took 3 bases off V and 5 bases off J, with a span of 10 bases between the germline ends. The CDR3 holds 14 amino acids from the cysteine to the phenylalanine. The entry retains the CDR3 DNA only, 42 bases that are in frame from base 1. Sequencing was done on a sample of PBMCs. This TCR was recovered from a middle-aged man in good health and CMV-seronegative. The chain couples TRBV7-2 to TRBJ1-4; perhaps TRBD1 is the D gene, with 6 bases matching. Here is the DNA: TGTGCCAGCAGCTTTGCCGGACAGAATGAAAAACTGTTTTTT. Translated, it reads CASSFAGQNEKLFF.